This T cell receptor (beta chain) is drawn from a study of blood T cell repertoires in COVID-19 (dated by TCRdb to the early 2020s). Some background on the complete study: Samples covering the acute and convalescent phases of COVID-19 were provided by collaborators in the United States, Italy and Spain. Nearly every sample came with metadata listing a de-identified subject ID, COVID-19 status, age in years and sex. Where HLA class I and class II types were available, the types were taken from metadata supplied by the sample provider, not from assay-based typing. The samples were drawn from the first 160 participants of the ongoing ImmuneRACE study and from roughly 1,300 subjects provided by 6 global collaborators. The material from the prospective study consisted of cDNA or gDNA derived from T cells, B-cell-depleted T cells, or PBMCs. The repertoires were made available in a free public database intended to serve as a resource for research on the immune response to SARS-CoV-2. Deeply sampled blood TCRbeta repertoires from subjects exposed to, actively infected with, or recovered from COVID-19 were included in the dataset. The study at large found these results: The quantity of clinical and demographic metadata differed by source and by participant and was supplied without curation.

Comment on this clone: Its antigen specificity is not known. No clone much larger than this one lies a single base away; base qualities are absent.

The immunoSEQ Assay, a bias-controlled multiplex PCR, was used to amplify TCRbeta CDR3 regions from genomic DNA. The published analysis was carried out like this. The number of nucleated cells in each sample was estimated by amplification of reference gene primers within the assay. Sequence reads were collapsed and filtered to measure the absolute abundance of every unique TCRbeta CDR3 rearrangement. For each sample, productive Simpson clonality was calculated as the square root of Simpson's diversity index over productive rearrangements. Drawn from immuneACCESS, this table holds only the in-frame rearrangements with V and J called that TCRdb kept. Clones are partly lost; checked studies trace under half to an unresolved V gene and leave the rest unexplained. V, J and clone size reflect that table, while D and trimming were determined from the DNA. The sample table contains tens of thousands of clones; only one count was recorded for about four fifths of them. 10% to 15% of the sample belongs to the ten largest clones.

The collaborating institutions used their own protocols to collect whole blood in K2EDTA tubes. For TCRbeta analysis, collaborators shipped samples in one of three forms: frozen whole blood, isolated PBMCs, or DNA extracted from either of those sample types. Including cysteine and phenylalanine, the CDR3 has 13 amino acids. This entry keeps only the CDR3 DNA: 39 bases, framed from base 1. The trim is 6 bases for V and 9 bases for J, with a gap of 17 bases between the germline ends. Looking up the germline V gene yields CDR1 SNHLY and CDR2 FYNNEI. The sequence joins TRBV2 to TRBJ1-1; a confident D gene designation cannot be given. This clonotype was sampled from a human donor in a cohort sampled during active COVID-19. The sequencing sample was made of peripheral blood. CDR3 reads: CASSPRLDQQAFF. The base sequence is TGTGCCAGCAGCCCCCGACTCGACCAGCAAGCTTTCTTT.